This entry lists 29 T cell receptor beta chains sequenced from one sample in a study of CD8 T cells in Susac syndrome. The RNA input was about 0.45 to 1 ug, and it was reverse transcribed with random hexamers. TCRdb redid the calling of the immunoSEQ multiplex PCR reads with MiXCR, one entry per CDR3 protein. The sample holds about 180,000 distinct CDR3 sequences, 90% to 95% seen once. The specimen sequenced was CD4+ T cells from PBMCs. These receptors were obtained from a human donor with Susac syndrome.

V is TRBV20-1 and J is TRBJ2-1; a weak D match, TRBD2 (7 bases). The CDR3 is 14 residues long. V shed 5 bases and J shed 4 bases, with 15 bases lying between them. Per the germline V gene, CDR1 is DFQATT and CDR2 is SNEGSKA (reference sequence). CDR3 amino acids: CSAQRGGRYNEQFF. In DNA form, the CDR3 reads TGCAGTGCTCAAAGGGGGGGACGATACAATGAGCAGTTCTTC.

J is TRBJ1-6 and V is TRBV27; D may be TRBD1 (5 bases). From germline, CDR1 is MNHEY and CDR2 SMNVEV (reference sequence). V was shortened by 1 base and J by 7 bases, with 11 bases between the two germline ends. The CDR3 is 15 residues long. The DNA for the CDR3 is TGTGCCAGCAGTTTATGGGGGACTCGGAATTCACCCCTCCACTTT. Amino acid sequence: CASSLWGTRNSPLHF.

V and J are TRBV18 and TRBJ1-1; 7 nucleotides line up with TRBD1. CDR1 and CDR2 (germline): KGHSH, LQKENI. V dropped 4 bases and J dropped 0; count of bases not matched to a gene: 8. The CDR3 has 16 residues. In DNA, the CDR3 is TGTGCCAGCTCACGTGATTTACAGGGGTTGAACACTGAAGCTTTCTTT. This codes for CASSRDLQGLNTEAFF.

The chain uses TRBV10-3 and TRBJ2-1; perhaps D is TRBD1 or TRBD2 (5 bases each). The CDR3 extends over 15 amino acids. V was trimmed by 2 bases and J by 2 bases, leaving 10 bases between them. Germline V CDR1 and CDR2: ENHRY, SYGVKD. The CDR3 DNA reads as TGTGCCATCAGTGAGGGTCGGGACGCCTACAATGAGCAGTTCTTC. This sequence encodes CAISEGRDAYNEQFF.

Written as DNA, the CDR3 is TGTGCCAGCAGCCTGCGGACAGGTTATAATTCACCCCTCCACTTT. It translates to CASSLRTGYNSPLHF. V and J are TRBV7-6 and TRBJ1-6; 7 bases agree with TRBD1. Unmatched junction bases numbered 5, after V lost 5 bases and J lost 4 bases. From germline, CDR1 is SGHVS and CDR2 FNYEAQ. This CDR3 has 15 residues. Full variable domain (remainder filled in from reference TRBV7-6 and TRBJ1-6): GAGVSQSPRYKVTKRGQDVALRCDPISGHVSLYWYRQALGQGPEFLTYFNYEAQQDKSGLPNDRFSAERPEGSISTLTIQRTEQRDSAMYRCASSLRTGYNSPLHFGNGTRLTVT.

The chain recombines TRBV5-1 with TRBJ2-7; 8 bases align to TRBD1. The ends lost 0 bases at V and 3 bases at J; junction bases unmatched: 2. CDR3 size: 14 residues. Germline V gives CDR1 SGHRS, CDR2 YFSETQ. CDR3 nucleotides: TGCGCCAGCAGCTTGGAGGGACAGGTCTACGAGCAGTACTTC. This translates into CASSLEGQVYEQYF.

The rearrangement joins TRBV4-1 to TRBJ2-1; 15 nucleotides agree with TRBD2. The CDR3 is made up of 16 amino acids. CDR1 is MGHRA, CDR2 YSYEKL, per germline. Trimming took 4 bases from V and 6 from J; bases not matched to a gene: 4. Here the CDR3 reads CASSPLGLAGGNEQFF. The CDR3 bases are TGCGCCAGCAGCCCACTGGGACTAGCGGGGGGCAATGAGCAGTTCTTC.

V and J are TRBV4-3 and TRBJ1-1; tentative D call: TRBD1 (5 bases). Germline CDR1 is LGHNA and CDR2 is YSLEER. Trimming took 0 bases from V and 5 from J, leaving 22 bases between them. CDR3 length: 18 amino acids. CDR3 amino acids: CASSQDSGTPLMGTEAFF. The CDR3 coding sequence is TGCGCCAGCAGCCAAGATAGCGGGACTCCCTTAATGGGGACTGAAGCTTTCTTT.

The chain has TRBV24-1 and TRBJ2-2; TRBD1 matches 9 bases. J gave up 7 bases and V 4 bases, and 3 bases lay outside the gene matches. The V gene's germline CDR1 is KGHDR and CDR2 SFDVKD. The CDR3 spans 14 residues. CDR3 sequence: CATSDWTGDGELFF. CDR3 DNA: TGTGCCACCAGTGACTGGACAGGGGACGGGGAGCTGTTTTTT.

This chain links TRBV6-2 or TRBV6-3 with TRBJ2-3; TRBD1 aligns across 8 bases. Germline assignment: CDR1 MNHEY and CDR2 SVGEGT. The V gene end was trimmed by 2 bases and the J gene end by 2 bases; junction bases not matched to a gene: 9. The CDR3 is made up of 17 amino acids. Here the CDR3 reads CASSYPAGTGSTDTQYF. In nucleotides, the CDR3 is TGTGCCAGCAGTTACCCCGCCGGGACAGGATCCACAGATACGCAGTATTTT.

The chain carries TRBV24-1 and TRBJ2-6, with D uncertain. The CDR3 has 13 amino acids. Trimming pared 7 bases from V and 4 bases from J, leaving 7 bases between. CDR1 and CDR2 (germline): KGHDR, SFDVKD. DNA of the CDR3: TGTGCCACCAGGGGTCCCGGGGCCAACGTCCTGACTTTC. The encoded protein is CATRGPGANVLTF.

The chain is built from TRBV5-1 and TRBJ2-3; D assignment may be TRBD1 or TRBD2 (5 bases each). This CDR3 has 13 residues. Germline loops: CDR1 SGHRS, CDR2 YFSETQ. V was shortened by 4 bases and J by 5 bases, with 11 bases between the two germline ends. This CDR3 is CASSPGPEDTQYF. Written as DNA, the CDR3 is TGCGCCAGCAGCCCGGGACCGGAAGATACGCAGTATTTT.

Here the CDR3 reads CASSQAGSGDEKLFF. In DNA, the CDR3 is TGTGCCAGCAGCCAAGCAGGGTCGGGGGATGAAAAACTGTTTTTT. The gene calls are TRBV4-2 and TRBJ1-4; tentative D call: TRBD1 (5 bases). V was pared by 1 base and J by 6 bases, with 12 bases between. Per the germline V gene, CDR1 is LGHNA and CDR2 is YNFKEQ. This CDR3 comprises 15 residues.

The rearrangement uses TRBV28 and TRBJ2-3, with 8 bases that match TRBD1. Germline V gives CDR1 MDHEN, CDR2 SYDVKM. The CDR3 is made up of 16 amino acids. With 4 bases clipped from V and 2 bases from J, the junction kept 8 bases outside the gene matches. The CDR3 reads CASSSLGQVLTDTQYF. In nucleotides, the CDR3 is TGTGCCAGCAGTTCCCTGGGACAGGTGCTCACAGATACGCAGTATTTT.

This chain joins TRBV20-1 and TRBJ2-2; 7 positions agree with TRBD1. The CDR3 spans 13 residues. The trim removed 3 bases at V and 6 bases at J, leaving 4 bases unmatched. Germline V CDR1 and CDR2: DFQATT, SNEGSKA (reference sequence). CDR3 loop: CSARKTGPGELFF. The CDR3 coding sequence is TGCAGTGCTAGGAAGACAGGGCCCGGGGAGCTGTTTTTT.

This chain joins TRBV6-5 and TRBJ2-5; 10 bases align to TRBD2. J gave up 5 bases and V 6 bases, and 9 bases lay outside the gene matches. This CDR3 comprises 15 residues. CDR1 MNHEY and CDR2 SVGAGI come from the germline V gene. This CDR3 is CASSAAGGVGETQYF. CDR3 in DNA: TGTGCCAGCAGCGCAGCGGGGGGGGTTGGGGAGACCCAGTACTTC.

The chain combines TRBV7-2 with TRBJ2-1; tentatively, D is TRBD2 (6 bases). Germline CDR1 is SGHTA and CDR2 is FQGNSA. Trimming removed 5 bases from V and 8 bases from J, with 22 bases in between. The CDR3 length is 16 residues. Here the CDR3 reads CASSLTGTSVFHEQFF. The CDR3 coding sequence is TGTGCCAGCAGCCTCACCGGGACTTCCGTTTTTCATGAGCAGTTCTTC.

This clonotype was seen only once. The chain couples TRBV27 to TRBJ2-1, with D unresolved. This CDR3 region has 13 residues. CDR1 is MNHEY, CDR2 SMNVEV, per germline (reference sequence). V lost 2 bases to trimming and J lost 7 bases, with 9 bases between them. The CDR3 loop is CASSLASPNEQFF. The CDR3 DNA follows: TGTGCCAGCAGTTTAGCCTCCCCAAATGAGCAGTTCTTC.

The CDR3 protein is CKPGQGVDGYTF. The CDR3 DNA follows: TGCAAGCCCGGACAGGGAGTGGATGGCTACACCTTC. J is TRBJ1-2 and V is TRBV20-1; 8 positions match TRBD1. The CDR3 runs to 12 residues. Looked up from germline, CDR1 is DFQATT and CDR2 is SNEGSKA (reference sequence).

The chain has TRBV7-7 and TRBJ2-3; TRBD2 might be the D (7 bases). Trimming cost V 5 bases and J 11 bases, with 20 bases left between them. The CDR3 runs 14 residues. Germline assignment: CDR1 SSHAT and CDR2 FNYEAQ (reference sequence). The CDR3 DNA follows: TGTGCCAGCAGCCCAGCTGGGGGGGCCGGCGGGCAGTATTTT. Its protein is CASSPAGGAGGQYF.

The J gene is TRBJ2-2, the V gene TRBV6-5; possibly TRBD1 or TRBD2 for D (7 bases each). The CDR3 runs to 15 residues. The V and J ends lost 0 bases and 8 bases respectively, with 13 bases between them. Per the germline V gene, CDR1 is MNHEY and CDR2 is SVGAGI. The CDR3 sequence is CASSYSRGGSGELFF. The CDR3 bases are TGTGCCAGCAGTTACTCCAGGGGGGGCTCGGGGGAGCTGTTTTTT.

The J gene is TRBJ2-2, the V gene TRBV9; D unresolved. The V gene's germline CDR1 is SGDLS and CDR2 YYNGEE. The CDR3 spans 12 residues. Trimming pared 0 bases from V and 7 bases from J, leaving 4 bases between. CDR3 bases: TGTGCCAGCAGCGTAGTGGTCGGGGAGCTGTTTTTT. Encoded protein: CASSVVVGELFF.

The chain has TRBV6-5 and TRBJ1-2, with no clear D. Germline CDR1 MNHEY, CDR2 SVGAGI. V dropped 0 bases and J dropped 8 bases, with 13 bases sitting between them. CDR3 size: 14 residues. The CDR3: CASSYSEALKGYTF. CDR3 coding DNA: TGTGCCAGCAGTTACTCAGAGGCCTTGAAAGGCTACACCTTC.

J is TRBJ2-3 and V is TRBV7-2, with 13 bases fitting TRBD2. Germline V CDR1 and CDR2: SGHTA, FQGNSA. The CDR3 length is 16 residues. V was pared by 5 bases and J by 2 bases, with 4 bases of the junction left unmatched. CDR3 bases: TGTGCCAGCAGCCCCGGACTAGCGGGGGCCACAGATACGCAGTATTTT. Translation gives CASSPGLAGATDTQYF.

The V gene is TRBV20-1, the J gene TRBJ1-4; maybe TRBD1 (6 bases). The CDR3 has 14 amino acids. V lost 6 bases and J lost 5, with 16 bases in between. The germline gives CDR1 DFQATT, CDR2 SNEGSKA (reference sequence). Here the CDR3 reads CSALGAGQNEKLFF. The CDR3 DNA is TGCAGTGCCCTGGGGGCGGGGCAAAATGAAAAACTGTTTTTT.

This chain links TRBV20-1 with TRBJ1-4; D possibly corresponds to TRBD1 (6 bases). The CDR3 consists of 13 residues. Germline V gives CDR1 DFQATT, CDR2 SNEGSKA (reference sequence). The V and J ends lost 6 bases and 4 bases respectively, with 12 bases between them. The CDR3 here is CSARDKLNEKLFF. CDR3 DNA sequence: TGCAGTGCCCGGGACAAGCTTAATGAAAAACTGTTTTTT.

V is TRBV29-1 and J is TRBJ2-7; the D is unclear. Germline loops: CDR1 SQVTM, CDR2 ANQGSEA. This CDR3 is built from 12 residues. Trimming took off 6 bases at V and 3 bases at J, with 12 bases between the two ends. CDR3 in amino acids: CSVPASGYEQYF. The CDR3, as DNA: TGCAGCGTCCCCGCCTCAGGCTACGAGCAGTACTTC.

The V and J genes are TRBV12-3 or TRBV12-4 and TRBJ1-5; the match to TRBD1 covers 7 bases. Trimming cost V 5 bases and J 7 bases; bases outside gene matches: 8. The CDR3 is 14 residues long. CDR3 protein: CASSPQGRGQPQHF. The CDR3 nucleotides read TGTGCCAGCAGTCCACAGGGGAGAGGGCAGCCCCAGCATTTT.

The chain employs TRBV20-1 and TRBJ1-5; 9 nucleotides agree with TRBD1. The V gene end was trimmed by 3 bases and the J gene end by 2 bases; junction bases not matched to a gene: 8. This CDR3 has 16 amino acids. Germline values: CDR1 DFQATT, CDR2 SNEGSKA (reference sequence). CDR3 region: CSASSIGDRGNQPQHF. In DNA, the CDR3 is TGCAGTGCTAGTTCCATCGGGGACAGGGGCAATCAGCCCCAGCATTTT.